The 17 T cell receptor beta chains below come from one sample, sequenced in a study of blood T cell repertoires in COVID-19. Data came from immunoSEQ multiplex PCR; TCRdb stores just in-frame clones and leaves some out. This sample yields over 300,000 clones, of which approximately 84% are seen a single time; roughly a tenth belongs to the top ten. The sample taken for sequencing was PBMCs or T cells enriched from blood (not recorded which). All receptors come from a woman younger than 30 who had recovered from COVID-19.

This chain joins TRBV3-1 (or the pseudogene TRBV3-2) and TRBJ1-2, with D possibly TRBD1 on 5 matching bases. Per germline, CDR1 LGHDT and CDR2 YNNKEL (reference sequence). This CDR3 spans 13 amino acids. V lost 1 base and J lost 6, with 9 bases in between. CDR3 in amino acids: CASSQVPGHGYTF. As DNA, the CDR3 is TGTGCCAGCAGCCAAGTCCCAGGGCATGGCTACACCTTC.

The rearrangement joins TRBV11-2 to TRBJ1-5, with D maybe TRBD1 (5 bases). V gave up 6 bases and J gave up 4 bases, with 7 bases separating them. CDR1 and CDR2 (germline): SGHAT, FQNNGV. This CDR3 contains 12 residues. CDR3 in amino acids: CASSSGNQPQHF. The CDR3 DNA follows: TGTGCCAGCAGTTCAGGGAATCAGCCCCAGCATTTT.

This chain joins TRBV28 and TRBJ1-1; weak D call: TRBD1 (5 bases). Germline-derived CDR1 and CDR2 are MDHEN and SYDVKM. Between the trimmed V and J ends, which lost 6 bases and 5 bases, there was a span of 16 bases. The CDR3 is made up of 14 amino acids. As DNA, the CDR3 is TGTGCCAGCAGCATTGAACATGGGGGGACTGAAGCTTTCTTT. Its translation is CASSIEHGGTEAFF.

The chain employs TRBV4-1 and TRBJ2-7; D unclear. The V end was cut by 0 bases, the J end by 1 base, with 16 bases between. The CDR3 has 17 residues. Looked up from germline, CDR1 is MGHRA and CDR2 is YSYEKL. The CDR3 DNA sequence: TGCGCCAGCAGCCAAGAAATTAGAGGTGCGAGGTCCTACGAGCAGTACTTC. This sequence encodes CASSQEIRGARSYEQYF.

This clone was detected only once. This sequence joins TRBV18 and TRBJ2-7; the match to TRBD1 covers 9 bases. The CDR3 runs 15 residues. J lost 4 bases, V lost 3 bases, and 7 bases had no gene match. Germline CDR1 reads KGHSH; CDR2 reads LQKENI. For the CDR3, the DNA is TGTGCCAGCTCACCCCCCGGGACAGGGCTATACGAGCAGTACTTC. Its translation is CASSPPGTGLYEQYF.

The V and J genes are TRBV18 and TRBJ1-1; unclear D gene. Germline loops: CDR1 KGHSH, CDR2 LQKENI. The CDR3 contains 17 residues. V lost 3 bases and J 3 bases, leaving 20 bases between the germline ends. DNA of the CDR3: TGTGCCAGCTCACCCTCGAGTGGCGGGATATTGGACACTGAAGCTTTCTTT. Encoded protein: CASSPSSGGILDTEAFF.

This chain joins TRBV27 and TRBJ1-6; no definite D call. V was shortened by 1 base and J by 7 bases, with 20 bases between the two germline ends. Germline V gene lookup returns CDR1 MNHEY and CDR2 SMNVEV (reference sequence). The CDR3 is made up of 18 amino acids. CDR3 protein: CASSLLLRPTTKNSPLHF. The CDR3 region has the DNA TGTGCCAGCAGTTTATTATTGAGACCGACTACTAAGAATTCACCCCTCCACTTT.

V usage is TRBV4-2 and J usage is TRBJ1-2, with 7 nucleotides matching TRBD1. The CDR3 extends over 15 amino acids. Germline lookup yields CDR1 LGHNA and CDR2 YNFKEQ. Losses at the gene ends were 4 bases for V and 5 bases for J; bases not matched to a gene: 10. The CDR3 DNA is TGTGCCAGCAGCCCATACCGGGACAGCGATTATGGCTACACCTTC. Its protein product is CASSPYRDSDYGYTF.

J is TRBJ2-1 and V is TRBV10-3, with D possibly matching TRBD2 (5 bases). The germline CDR1 and CDR2 sequences are ENHRY and SYGVKD. The CDR3 sequence is 19 residues long. Trimming cost V 6 bases and J 0 bases, with 24 bases left between them. Written as DNA, the CDR3 is TGTGCCATCAGCCCAACGGGAAGCCCTGAGAGCGACTCCTACAATGAGCAGTTCTTC. This translates into CAISPTGSPESDSYNEQFF.

The chain recombines TRBV11-2 with TRBJ2-7; D perhaps matches TRBD1 (6 bases). The CDR3 sequence is 17 residues long. The germline V gene has CDR1 SGHAT and CDR2 FQNNGV. Trimming cost V 5 bases and J 2 bases, with 22 bases left between them. The CDR3 nucleotides are TGTGCCAGCAGCCGACATGCCCCTCGACAGGCACCCTACGAGCAGTACTTC. Its protein is CASSRHAPRQAPYEQYF.

This clone was found a few times. CDR3 DNA: TGTGCCAGCTCACCACCAGGGGGCGCCTCCTACGAGCAGTACTTC. This codes for CASSPPGGASYEQYF. The chain carries TRBV18 and TRBJ2-7; TRBD1 matches 7 bases. The CDR3 covers 15 residues. The V and J ends lost 0 bases and 0 bases, in that order; junction bases with no gene match: 2. Germline V lookup: CDR1 KGHSH, CDR2 LQKENI. Variable domain in full (rest from reference TRBV18 and TRBJ2-7): NAGVMQNPRHLVRRRGQEARLRCSPMKGHSHVYWYRQLPEEGLKFMVYLQKENIIDESGMPKERFSAEFPKEGPSILRIQQVVRGDSAAYFCASSPPGGASYEQYFGPGTRLTVT.

This clone was found a few times. This sequence joins TRBV9 and TRBJ2-3, with 9 bases aligning to TRBD1. There are 16 residues in the CDR3. Germline CDR1 and CDR2: SGDLS and YYNGEE. V was clipped by 2 bases and J by 2 bases; unmatched bases: 6. Here the CDR3 reads CASSVATGGITDTQYF. Here the CDR3 DNA reads TGTGCCAGCAGCGTTGCGACAGGGGGTATCACAGATACGCAGTATTTT.

The J gene is TRBJ2-7, the V gene TRBV28; a possible D gene is TRBD1 (7 bases). The V and J ends lost 6 bases and 0 bases respectively, with 9 bases between them. The CDR3 totals 13 residues. Germline V lookup: CDR1 MDHEN, CDR2 SYDVKM. CDR3 sequence: CASRRDSSYEQYF. The CDR3 DNA follows: TGTGCCAGCAGGCGGGACAGCTCCTACGAGCAGTACTTC.

The genes are TRBV28 and TRBJ1-1, with 10 bases identical to TRBD1. Looked up from germline, CDR1 is MDHEN and CDR2 is SYDVKM. There are 15 residues in the CDR3. J was trimmed by 6 bases and V by 6 bases; bases with no gene match: 10. The CDR3 region is CASRPFGTGAPEAFF. The CDR3 DNA follows: TGTGCCAGCAGACCGTTCGGGACAGGGGCCCCTGAAGCTTTCTTT.

As regards this clone: A far larger clone is only one base removed, so a read error is likely. This chain links TRBV2 with TRBJ1-2; 7 nucleotides align to TRBD1. Trimming cost V 5 bases and J 3 bases; bases outside gene matches: 3. The CDR3 covers 13 residues. CDR1 and CDR2 from the germline V gene are SNHLY and FYNNEI. The DNA of the CDR3 is TGTGCCAGCAGTTTCGACAGGGACTATGGCTACACCTTC. Its protein is CASSFDRDYGYTF.

The genes are TRBV2 and TRBJ2-3, with 9 bases fitting TRBD2. Germline values: CDR1 SNHLY, CDR2 FYNNEI. There are 18 residues in the CDR3. Trimming at V came to 4 bases and at J to 0 bases, leaving 11 bases not matched to a gene. For the CDR3, the DNA is TGTGCCAGCAGTGGATTAGCGGGAGAAGCAGCTAGCACAGATACGCAGTATTTT. Its translation is CASSGLAGEAASTDTQYF. The full variable domain, with the rest looked up from reference TRBV2 and TRBJ2-3, is EPEVTQTPSHQVTQMGQEVILRCVPISNHLYFYWYRQILGQKVEFLVSFYNNEISEKSEIFDDQFSVERPDGSNFTLKIRSTKLEDSAMYFCASSGLAGEAASTDTQYFGPGTRLTVL.

This sequence joins TRBV7-9 and TRBJ1-1; D is possibly TRBD1 (5 bases). V lost 3 bases and J lost 3, with 23 bases in between. CDR1 and CDR2 (germline): SEHNR, FQNEAQ (reference sequence). This CDR3 region has 18 residues. CDR3 loop: CASSLWGGALLLYTEAFF. Written as DNA, the CDR3 is TGTGCCAGCAGCTTGTGGGGGGGTGCGTTATTGTTGTACACTGAAGCTTTCTTT.